These 2 T cell receptor beta chains came from one sample sequenced in a study of metastatic and nonmetastatic thyroid tumors (dated by TCRdb to 2020 to 2022). Receptors were amplified or captured by PCR. For sequencing, an Illumina HiSeq 4000 was employed. In-frame beta chains were kept once TCRdb had trimmed the public reads at Q25 with fastp and called clones with MiXCR. This sample has tens of thousands of clones in its table, and less than 20% of those were observed once. The top ten clones comprise 25% to 35% of the sample. Before undergoing thyroid surgery, none of the patients had been given any kind of treatment. Sequenced input: blood. These receptors originate from a female donor with papillary thyroid cancer or a benign thyroid nodule (not recorded which). Some clones in this sample may be carry-over from other donors' samples.

The table lists this clone with a few counts. A read error may produce the germline difference seen at one junction end. The rearrangement joins TRBV6-1 to TRBJ2-1; no definite D call. Germline values: CDR1 MNHNS, CDR2 SASEGT. The CDR3 length is 13 residues. In DNA form, the CDR3 reads TGTGCCAGCAGTGTCGACGTAAGGGATGATCAGTTCTTC. This translates into CASSVDVRDDQFF.

This clone is medium-sized in the sample. The chain joins TRBV27 to TRBJ2-7; 9 bases map to TRBD2. V was clipped by 1 base and J by 0 bases; unmatched bases: 4. Per germline, CDR1 MNHEY and CDR2 SMNVEV (reference sequence). This CDR3 contains 16 residues. CDR3 in amino acids: CASSLLTSGRSYEQYF. The CDR3 bases are TGTGCCAGCAGTTTATTAACTAGCGGGCGCTCCTACGAGCAGTACTTC.